Presented here are 15 T cell receptor beta chains from one specimen sequenced in a study of blood T cell repertoires in COVID-19. This table comes from immunoSEQ multiplex PCR, and its TCRdb copy is limited to in-frame clones, with some not included. The sample has some 700,000 clones; about nine tenths are singletons. Source material: peripheral blood. Source of these receptors: a woman between 18 and 29 years old with acute or convalescent COVID-19.

V is TRBV23-1 and J is TRBJ1-1, with D perhaps matching TRBD1 (6 bases). TRBV23-1 qualifies as an ORF whose function is uncertain. Trimming stripped 8 bases from V and 1 base from J, with 11 bases between. This CDR3 spans 13 amino acids. The CDR3: CASVPQGNTEAFF. The CDR3 nucleotides read TGCGCCAGCGTACCACAGGGGAACACTGAAGCTTTCTTT.

The chain uses TRBV4-1 and TRBJ1-2, with D unclear. Germline V lookup: CDR1 MGHRA, CDR2 YSYEKL. With 1 base removed from V and 4 bases from J, the gap between germline ends came to 7 bases. CDR3 length: 13 residues. CDR3 residues: CASSQGAPYGYTF. CDR3 DNA: TGCGCCAGCAGCCAAGGCGCACCCTATGGCTACACCTTC.

The J gene is TRBJ1-1, the V gene TRBV3-1 (or the pseudogene TRBV3-2), with TRBD1 matching over 7 bases. The CDR3 is 16 residues long. Germline loops: CDR1 LGHDT, CDR2 YNNKEL (reference sequence). The V and J ends lost 4 bases and 1 base, in that order; junction bases with no gene match: 9. CDR3 protein: CASSRSQTGRNTEAFF. The DNA of the CDR3 is TGTGCCAGCAGCCGCAGCCAGACAGGGAGGAACACTGAAGCTTTCTTT.

This chain uses TRBV29-1 with TRBJ1-1; D remains ambiguous. Germline assignment: CDR1 SQVTM and CDR2 ANQGSEA. V was clipped by 4 bases and J by 11 bases, with 17 bases between them. This CDR3 region has 12 residues. The CDR3 DNA follows: TGCAGCGTTGTTCACCCTCAATACGGGGCTTTCTTT. It specifies CSVVHPQYGAFF.

This clone was observed once. The rearrangement links TRBV10-3 to TRBJ2-7, with 9 positions matching TRBD1. The germline gives CDR1 ENHRY, CDR2 SYGVKD. The J segment lost 6 bases and the V segment lost 2 bases, leaving 2 bases of the junction unmatched. The CDR3 is 13 amino acids. CDR3 region: CAISEGQGPEQYF. The DNA of the CDR3 is TGTGCCATCAGTGAGGGACAGGGGCCCGAGCAGTACTTC.

The chain recombines TRBV28 with TRBJ2-1; weak D call: TRBD1 (6 bases). V lost 10 bases and J lost 8, with 42 bases in between. Germline CDR1 reads MDHEN; CDR2 reads SYDVKM. There are 21 residues in the CDR3. The CDR3 spells CATNYGTRALGVNPRWYEQFF. The CDR3 region has the DNA TGTGCCACCAACTATGGGACACGGGCCCTGGGGGTTAACCCTCGGTGGTATGAGCAGTTCTTC.

This rearrangement joins TRBV5-6 to TRBJ1-1; the D gene is possibly TRBD1 (6 bases). V shed 4 bases and J shed 5 bases, with 12 bases lying between them. This CDR3 is 13 amino acids long. The germline V gene encodes CDR1 SGHDT and CDR2 YYEEEE. DNA for the CDR3: TGTGCCAGCAGCATCGGGGGGCATACTGAAGCTTTCTTT. Translation: CASSIGGHTEAFF.

Comment on this clone: The sample contains more than one DNA sequence encoding this CDR3. The V gene is TRBV9, the J gene TRBJ2-1, with TRBD2 matching 8 bases. The germline V gene encodes CDR1 SGDLS and CDR2 YYNGEE. V was clipped by 0 bases and J by 6 bases; unmatched bases: 2. CDR3 size: 14 residues. This chain's CDR3 is CASSVDGGVNEQFF. In DNA, the CDR3 is TGTGCCAGCAGCGTAGACGGGGGGGTCAATGAGCAGTTCTTC. The variable domain in full, completed from reference TRBV9 and TRBJ2-1, reads DSGVTQTPKHLITATGQRVTLRCSPRSGDLSVYWYQQSLDQGLQFLIQYYNGEERAKGNILERFSAQQFPDLHSELNLSSLELGDSALYFCASSVDGGVNEQFFGPGTRLTVL.

The rearrangement uses TRBV7-8 and TRBJ2-7; 10 bases align to TRBD2. The J segment lost 0 bases and the V segment lost 0 bases, leaving 5 bases of the junction unmatched. CDR3 size: 17 residues. Germline CDR1 reads SGHVS; CDR2 reads FQNEAQ. CDR3: CASSLAGGTSASYEQYF. As DNA, the CDR3 is TGTGCCAGCAGCTTAGCAGGAGGGACTAGCGCCTCCTACGAGCAGTACTTC.

This chain links TRBV24-1 with TRBJ1-5, with a weak D call TRBD1 (5 bases). This CDR3 spans 15 amino acids. Germline-derived CDR1 and CDR2 are KGHDR and SFDVKD. V was cut by 5 bases and J by 3 bases, with 13 bases left in between. The CDR3 is CATSVQGGPNQPQHF. The DNA of the CDR3 is TGTGCCACCAGTGTCCAGGGAGGGCCCAATCAGCCCCAGCATTTT.

The gene calls are TRBV9 and TRBJ1-2; a possible D gene is TRBD1 (6 bases). The length of the CDR3 is 13 residues. Trimming left V 5 bases short and J 0 bases short, with 8 bases between. From germline, CDR1 is SGDLS and CDR2 YYNGEE. CDR3 sequence: CASRNRANYGYTF. CDR3 DNA: TGTGCCAGCAGGAACAGGGCTAACTATGGCTACACCTTC.

The chain joins TRBV3-1 (or the pseudogene TRBV3-2) to TRBJ1-6; D gene uncertain. V was trimmed by 1 base and J by 5 bases, leaving 12 bases between them. The germline CDR1 and CDR2 sequences are LGHDT and YNNKEL (reference sequence). The CDR3 length is 16 residues. The CDR3: CASSQGPVEDNSPLHF. The CDR3 coding sequence is TGTGCCAGCAGCCAAGGGCCCGTCGAAGATAATTCACCCCTCCACTTT.

As regards this clone: At one boundary the junction diverges from the germline segment, which might be a read error. The chain is built from TRBV5-1 and TRBJ2-3, with D perhaps TRBD2 (7 bases). This CDR3 region has 15 residues. The germline V gene has CDR1 SGHRS and CDR2 YFSETQ. CDR3 sequence: CARSLGGGLTDTQYF. The CDR3 nucleotides are TGCGCCCGCAGCTTGGGGGGGGGCCTCACAGATACGCAGTATTTT. Full variable domain (outside the CDR3, taken from reference TRBV5-1 and TRBJ2-3): KAGVTQTPRYLIKTRGQQVTLSCSPISGHRSVSWYQQTPGQGLQFLFEYFSETQRNKGNFPGRFSGRQFSNSRSEMNVSTLELGDSALYLCARSLGGGLTDTQYFGPGTRLTVL.

This sequence joins TRBV3-1 (or the pseudogene TRBV3-2) and TRBJ1-5; D might be TRBD1 (5 bases). With 3 bases removed from V and 3 bases from J, the gap between germline ends came to 9 bases. The CDR3 is 14 amino acids. The germline V gene has CDR1 LGHDT and CDR2 YNNKEL (reference sequence). CDR3 in amino acids: CASSQQGHNQPQHF. The DNA for the CDR3 is TGTGCCAGCAGCCAGCAGGGCCACAATCAGCCCCAGCATTTT.

The rearrangement joins TRBV18 to TRBJ1-2; the D is unclear. The CDR3 sequence is 13 residues long. Between the trimmed V and J ends, which lost 5 bases and 4 bases, there was a span of 11 bases. Looked up from germline, CDR1 is KGHSH and CDR2 is LQKENI. This chain's CDR3 is CASSSRGTYGYTF. Here the CDR3 DNA reads TGTGCCAGCTCATCCCGGGGTACCTATGGCTACACCTTC. Full variable domain (rest looked up from reference TRBV18 and TRBJ1-2): NAGVMQNPRHLVRRRGQEARLRCSPMKGHSHVYWYRQLPEEGLKFMVYLQKENIIDESGMPKERFSAEFPKEGPSILRIQQVVRGDSAAYFCASSSRGTYGYTFGSGTRLTVV.